Shown below are 17 T cell receptor beta chains from a single sample sequenced in a study of shared clonotypes between healthy human individuals (dated by TCRdb to between 2020 and 2021). Receptor amplification or capture employed the immunoSEQ multiplex PCR assay. TCRdb's version of the immuneACCESS table is confined to in-frame rearrangements and falls short of the full clone set. An unresolved V gene accounts for under half of the shortfall where checked; the remainder is of unknown origin. The sample has roughly 720,000 clones on record, 90% of them singletons. The biggest ten clones account for 34% of the sample. Sequenced material: memory CD8+ T cells from PBMCs. The sample's cell subset or site label, in plain terms: CD45RO+ cells pooled with CCR7-negative TemRA cells. The receptor set was obtained from a man aged 18-30 years in good health. Some clones in this sample may be carry-over from other donors' samples.

The V and J genes are TRBV7-2 and TRBJ2-1; TRBD2 agrees at 9 bases. The V and J ends lost 5 bases and 1 base, in that order; junction bases with no gene match: 3. The CDR3 runs to 15 residues. Germline V lookup: CDR1 SGHTA, CDR2 FQGNSA. The chain's CDR3 is CASSPSGKSYNEQFF. The CDR3 DNA reads TGTGCCAGCAGCCCTAGCGGGAAATCCTACAATGAGCAGTTCTTC.

The V and J genes are TRBV5-4 and TRBJ1-1; D is possibly TRBD1 (5 bases). The CDR3 spans 15 residues. Per the germline V gene, CDR1 is SGHNT and CDR2 is YYREEE (reference sequence). The ends were cut back, 2 bases at V and 1 base at J, with 12 bases in the middle. CDR3 in amino acids: CASSFDREGNTEAFF. CDR3 in DNA: TGTGCCAGCAGCTTCGACAGAGAGGGGAACACTGAAGCTTTCTTT.

The chain couples TRBV11-2 to TRBJ1-4; 9 positions match TRBD1. CDR3 size: 14 residues. Germline trimming cut 1 base from V and 6 bases from J; bases unmatched to any gene: 0. In germline, CDR1 is SGHAT, CDR2 FQNNGV. CDR3 in DNA: TGTGCCAGCAGCTTAGGGACAGGGGATGAAAAACTGTTTTTT. It encodes CASSLGTGDEKLFF.

The chain uses TRBV7-9 and TRBJ2-2; tentatively, D is TRBD1 or TRBD2 (6 bases each). V lost 5 bases, J lost 0 bases, and 13 bases lay in between. Looked up from germline, CDR1 is SEHNR and CDR2 is FQNEAQ (reference sequence). This CDR3 is built from 16 residues. CDR3 in DNA: TGTGCCAGCAGCGGGGGGCTACGAACGAACACCGGGGAGCTGTTTTTT. Translating it yields CASSGGLRTNTGELFF. Combining the CDR3 with reference TRBV7-9 and TRBJ2-2 gives the whole variable domain DTGVSQNPRHKITKRGQNVTFRCDPISEHNRLYWYRQTLGQGPEFLTYFQNEAQLEKSRLLSDRFSAERPKGSFSTLEIQRTEQGDSAMYLCASSGGLRTNTGELFFGEGSRLTVL.

This chain uses TRBV6-6 with TRBJ1-1; D gene uncertain. Trimming removed 0 bases at V and 0 bases at J, with 11 bases between. CDR1 MNHNY and CDR2 SVGAGI come from the germline V gene (reference sequence). The CDR3 covers 16 residues. CDR3 DNA: TGTGCCAGCAGTTACTCGGTGTTCCGGATGAACACTGAAGCTTTCTTT. Translation: CASSYSVFRMNTEAFF.

The chain uses TRBV19 and TRBJ2-1, with 7 bases identical to TRBD2. This CDR3 is built from 17 residues. CDR1 LNHDA and CDR2 SQIVND come from the germline V gene (reference sequence). The trim removed 7 bases at V and 0 bases at J, leaving 12 bases unmatched. The CDR3 spells CASTKVAGVISYNEQFF. The CDR3 nucleotides read TGTGCCAGTACCAAGGTGGCGGGAGTTATCTCCTACAATGAGCAGTTCTTC.

The gene calls are TRBV25-1 and TRBJ2-5; weak D call: TRBD1 (5 bases). V was trimmed by 7 bases and J by 5 bases, leaving 17 bases between them. The CDR3 runs 14 residues. CDR1 MGHDK and CDR2 SYGVNS come from the germline V gene. Here the CDR3 reads CASKRPGAGETQYF. Here the CDR3 DNA reads TGTGCCAGCAAACGCCCTGGGGCCGGGGAGACCCAGTACTTC.

The chain carries TRBV30 and TRBJ1-5, with D maybe TRBD1 (6 bases). The V end was cut by 1 base, the J end by 5 bases, with 15 bases between. From germline, CDR1 is GTSNPN and CDR2 SVGIG (reference sequence). The CDR3 extends over 15 amino acids. Written as DNA, the CDR3 is TGTGCCTGGAGTGGGTGGACAGAAACGGATCAGCCCCAGCATTTT. Its translation: CAWSGWTETDQPQHF.

The rearrangement joins TRBV28 to TRBJ1-4, with 7 bases identical to TRBD1. CDR3 length: 18 residues. V shed 5 bases, J shed 1 base, and the junction held 13 bases outside the gene matches. Germline CDR1 is MDHEN and CDR2 is SYDVKM. The CDR3 reads CASSPTRQGRQTNEKLFF. The CDR3 DNA sequence: TGTGCCAGCAGTCCGACCAGACAGGGCCGTCAAACTAATGAAAAACTGTTTTTT.

V usage is TRBV18 and J usage is TRBJ2-7; 11 bases match TRBD2. The J segment lost 3 bases and the V segment lost 3 bases, leaving 4 bases of the junction unmatched. The CDR3 has 15 residues. Per the germline V gene, CDR1 is KGHSH and CDR2 is LQKENI. The CDR3 nucleotides are TGTGCCAGCTCACCCCCTGGACTAGCGGGCTACGAGCAGTACTTC. Translated, it gives CASSPPGLAGYEQYF.

The rearrangement uses TRBV11-2 and TRBJ2-7; TRBD2 matches at 13 bases. The CDR3 runs to 17 residues. Germline CDR1 reads SGHAT; CDR2 reads FQNNGV. The V and J ends lost 1 base and 2 bases, in that order; junction bases with no gene match: 5. The CDR3 nucleotides read TGTGCCAGCAGCTTAGGACCGGGACTAGCGGGAACCTACGAGCAGTACTTC. It specifies CASSLGPGLAGTYEQYF.

J is TRBJ2-1 and V is TRBV11-2, with D uncertain. The V and J ends lost 3 bases and 14 bases respectively, with 17 bases between them. Per germline, CDR1 SGHAT and CDR2 FQNNGV. The CDR3 runs 13 residues. This CDR3 is CASSFIPRFGEFF. The CDR3 bases are TGTGCCAGCAGCTTTATCCCCCGCTTTGGGGAGTTCTTC.

This clone appeared a few times. This chain joins TRBV19 and TRBJ2-1; 7 positions match TRBD1. Losses at the gene ends were 5 bases for V and 10 bases for J; bases not matched to a gene: 11. Germline lookup yields CDR1 LNHDA and CDR2 SQIVND (reference sequence). The CDR3 totals 14 residues. The CDR3 DNA reads as TGTGCCAGTAGTCCCTGGGACAGCCTCAGGGAGCAGTTCTTC. Translated, it gives CASSPWDSLREQFF.

This rearrangement joins TRBV28 to TRBJ2-7; D gene uncertain. The germline V gene has CDR1 MDHEN and CDR2 SYDVKM. The CDR3 sequence is 14 residues long. The ends were cut back, 3 bases at V and 2 bases at J, with 11 bases in the middle. The CDR3 loop is CASSFGRQTYEQYF. The CDR3 DNA is TGTGCCAGCAGTTTTGGGCGGCAAACCTACGAGCAGTACTTC.

The J gene is TRBJ2-3, the V gene TRBV7-3; D remains unclear. CDR3 size: 14 residues. Germline lookup yields CDR1 SGHTA and CDR2 FQGTGA. The V gene lost 0 bases and the J gene lost 3 bases, with 7 bases spanning the gap. CDR3 DNA: TGTGCCAGCAGCTTAACCGTACGGACAGATACGCAGTATTTT. Its translation is CASSLTVRTDTQYF.

Here the CDR3 reads CASSPRLAGSTDTQYF. The CDR3 DNA sequence: TGCGCCAGCAGCCCCAGACTAGCGGGAAGCACAGATACGCAGTATTTT. The chain uses TRBV5-1 and TRBJ2-3; 11 bases are a match to TRBD2. V shed 4 bases and J 0 bases; nucleotides not matched to a gene: 4. Germline CDR1 is SGHRS and CDR2 is YFSETQ. There are 16 residues in the CDR3.

V is TRBV5-1 and J is TRBJ2-1; D is possibly TRBD1 or TRBD2 (7 bases each). CDR1 and CDR2 (germline): SGHRS, YFSETQ. There are 14 residues in the CDR3. V lost 2 bases to trimming and J lost 7 bases, with 13 bases between them. The CDR3 nucleotides read TGCGCCAGCAGCTTCGCAGGGGGGGTGAATGAGCAGTTCTTC. It yields the protein CASSFAGGVNEQFF.